One sample yielded the 9 T cell receptor beta chains listed below, sequenced in a study of T cell repertoires in cytomegalovirus infection. TCRdb processed the reads anew with MiXCR; each CDR3 protein has one entry. The sample gives more than 400,000 distinct CDR3 sequences, about a quarter of which show up once; about 12% is in the top ten. The sequenced material came from PBMCs. The receptors shown here come from a human donor in good health (CMV status not recorded). Some clones in this sample may be carry-over from other donors' samples.

This clonotype was detected many times. The rearrangement uses TRBV7-2 and TRBJ1-5; D is uncertain. CDR1 and CDR2 (germline): SGHTA, FQGNSA. CDR3 length: 15 amino acids. Trimming removed 0 bases at V and 4 bases at J, with 10 bases between. CDR3 sequence (DNA): TGTGCCAGCAGCTTAGCGCTGACGTCAAATCAGCCCCAGCATTTT. It encodes CASSLALTSNQPQHF.

This clonotype showed up many times. The chain couples TRBV7-2 to TRBJ2-2, with D hard to call. V lost 5 bases and J lost 2, with 3 bases in between. CDR1 is SGHTA, CDR2 FQGNSA, per germline. The CDR3 covers 12 residues. CDR3 in DNA: TGTGCCAGCAGCCATAACACCGGGGAGCTGTTTTTT. Translating gives CASSHNTGELFF.

The chain joins TRBV18 to TRBJ2-3, with no clear D. V was clipped by 2 bases and J by 0 bases, with 6 bases between them. The CDR3 is 14 residues long. Germline V lookup: CDR1 KGHSH, CDR2 LQKENI. CDR3 residues: CASSPVVSTDTQYF. The CDR3, as DNA: TGTGCCAGCTCACCAGTGGTGAGCACAGATACGCAGTATTTT.

The sample holds a few counts of this clonotype. The gene calls are TRBV12-3 or TRBV12-4 and TRBJ2-5; D gene uncertain. The CDR3 is 11 residues long. V lost 6 bases, J lost 3 bases, and 5 bases lay in between. The CDR3 DNA reads as TGTGCCAGCAGCCAAAAAGAGACCCAGTACTTC. This encodes CASSQKETQYF.

V gene TRBV6-1 combines with J gene TRBJ2-5; TRBD1 agrees at 10 bases. After removal of 7 bases from V and 1 base from J, the junction contained 6 bases not matched to a gene. This CDR3 comprises 15 residues. Germline loops: CDR1 MNHNS, CDR2 SASEGT. The CDR3 loop reads CASNRQGAFQETQYF. CDR3 nucleotides: TGTGCCAGCAATCGACAGGGGGCATTCCAAGAGACCCAGTACTTC.

Only a few counts were recorded for this clonotype. This chain connects TRBV11-2 to TRBJ1-1; 8 positions match TRBD1. V lost 4 bases and J lost 4; bases outside the gene matches: 8. The germline V gene has CDR1 SGHAT and CDR2 FQNNGV. This CDR3 has 15 amino acids. The CDR3 loop reads CASSWTGLGSTEAFF. In nucleotides, the CDR3 is TGTGCCAGCAGCTGGACAGGGTTAGGTAGCACTGAAGCTTTCTTT.

In this sample, this clonotype turned up a few times. The CDR3 bases are TGCAGTGCTAGGTTTGGGGGTGGCGGGAGGGGATATGAGCAGTTCTTC. Translated, it gives CSARFGGGGRGYEQFF. This chain uses TRBV20-1 with TRBJ2-1; 9 bases align to TRBD2. CDR3 size: 16 residues. The J segment lost 8 bases and the V segment lost 3 bases, leaving 14 bases of the junction unmatched. Germline assignment: CDR1 DFQATT and CDR2 SNEGSKA (reference sequence).

Only a few counts were recorded for this clonotype. The J gene is TRBJ2-2, the V gene TRBV7-2, with TRBD1 as a possible D gene (5 bases). The CDR3 spans 15 residues. V lost 6 bases and J lost 1, with 12 bases in between. Germline V gene lookup returns CDR1 SGHTA and CDR2 FQGNSA. CDR3 residues: CASRPRQLNTGELFF. The CDR3 DNA sequence: TGTGCCAGCAGGCCTAGACAGTTGAACACCGGGGAGCTGTTTTTT.

The table lists this clonotype with many counts. The gene calls are TRBV7-2 and TRBJ1-5, with TRBD1 matching over 8 bases. J was trimmed by 5 bases and V by 2 bases; bases with no gene match: 2. This CDR3 is 14 amino acids long. Looked up from germline, CDR1 is SGHTA and CDR2 is FQGNSA. For the CDR3, the DNA is TGTGCCAGCAGCTTATCGACAGGGGATCAGCCCCAGCATTTT. Translated: CASSLSTGDQPQHF.